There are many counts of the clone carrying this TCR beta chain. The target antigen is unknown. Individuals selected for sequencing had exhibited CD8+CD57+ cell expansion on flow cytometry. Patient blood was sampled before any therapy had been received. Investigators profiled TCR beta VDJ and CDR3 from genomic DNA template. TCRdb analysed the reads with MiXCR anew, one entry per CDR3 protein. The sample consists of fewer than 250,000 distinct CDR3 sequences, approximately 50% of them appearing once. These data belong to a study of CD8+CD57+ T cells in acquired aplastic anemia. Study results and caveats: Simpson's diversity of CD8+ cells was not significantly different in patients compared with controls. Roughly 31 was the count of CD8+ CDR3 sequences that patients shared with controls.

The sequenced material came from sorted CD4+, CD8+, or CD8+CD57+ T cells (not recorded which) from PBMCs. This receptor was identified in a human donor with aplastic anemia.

The CDR3 coding sequence is TGTGCCAGCAGTCACGGACAGGGCCAAGGGGCCAACGTCCTGACTTTC. Amino acid sequence: CASSHGQGQGANVLTF. The J gene is TRBJ2-6, the V gene TRBV6-2 or TRBV6-3; 8 bases are a match to TRBD1. The CDR3 consists of 16 residues. V shed 5 bases and J 4 bases; nucleotides not matched to a gene: 7. Looked up from germline, CDR1 is MNHEY and CDR2 is SVGEGT.